A selection of T cell receptor beta chains follows, all from one sample in a study of T cell responses to AZD1222 COVID-19 vaccine. TCRdb keeps only in-frame clones here, not all; method: immunoSEQ multiplex PCR. The data contain about 150,000 clones, around nine tenths of them singletons. The sample here was peripheral blood, taken after recovery from COVID-19. Receptors were obtained from an adult who had recovered from COVID-19. Both conserved end residues are part of each CDR3. The order of the fields is J gene, V gene, D gene, clone size, CDR3 protein, CDR3 DNA. The D gene is left open where the match is weak. Clone size, where shown, is once, few, many, or a class for clones that have expanded.

TRBJ1-4 | TRBV19 | NA | NA | CASSIGGVATNEKLFF | TGTGCCAGTAGTATTGGTGGGGTTGCAACTAATGAAAAACTGTTTTTT
TRBJ2-1 | TRBV5-1 | NA | NA | CASSLGWSSYNEQFF | TGCGCCAGCAGCCTAGGGTGGAGCTCCTACAATGAGCAGTTCTTC
TRBJ1-1 | TRBV12-3/TRBV12-4 | NA | NA | CASSLVENTEAFF | TGTGCCAGCAGTTTAGTAGAGAACACTGAAGCTTTCTTT
TRBJ1-1 | TRBV19 | NA | NA | CASSSFLNTEAFF | TGTGCCAGTAGTTCGTTTCTGAACACTGAAGCTTTCTTT
TRBJ1-1 | TRBV27 | TRBD1 | NA | CASSFGTGDTEAFF | TGTGCCAGCAGTTTCGGGACAGGGGACACTGAAGCTTTCTTT
TRBJ2-7 | TRBV7-9 | NA | NA | CASSLAQQGREQYF | TGTGCCAGCAGCTTAGCGCAACAGGGTCGCGAGCAGTACTTC
TRBJ2-3 | TRBV7-2 | NA | NA | CASSSSLDTQYF | TGTGCCAGCAGCTCGAGCCTGGATACGCAGTATTTT
TRBJ1-4 | TRBV28 | TRBD1 | NA | CASSFFGTGDEKLFF | TGTGCCAGCAGTTTTTTTGGGACAGGGGATGAAAAACTGTTTTTT
TRBJ1-1 | TRBV3-1/TRBV3-2 | NA | NA | CASSREGLTEAFF | TGTGCCAGCAGCCGCGAGGGACTGACTGAAGCTTTCTTT
TRBJ2-7 | TRBV9 | NA | NA | CASSVDLATPYEQYF | TGTGCCAGCAGCGTAGATCTAGCGACGCCCTACGAGCAGTACTTC
TRBJ2-7 | TRBV13 | TRBD1 | NA | CASSSDRGSYEQYF | TGTGCCAGCAGCTCGGACAGGGGCTCCTACGAGCAGTACTTC
TRBJ2-1 | TRBV27 | TRBD2 | NA | CASPFASQGLADYNEQFF | TGTGCCAGCCCCTTCGCCTCTCAAGGGCTAGCGGACTACAATGAGCAGTTCTTC
TRBJ2-5 | TRBV19 | TRBD1 | NA | CASSTGTGYQETQYF | TGTGCCAGTAGTACCGGGACAGGGTACCAAGAGACCCAGTACTTC
TRBJ2-7 | TRBV5-4 | NA | NA | CASSPLFGPYEQYF | TGTGCCAGCAGCCCTTTATTCGGTCCCTACGAGCAGTACTTC
TRBJ2-7 | TRBV28 | NA | NA | CASSYRDRRPEQYF | TGTGCCAGCAGCTATCGGGACCGCAGGCCGGAGCAGTACTTC
TRBJ1-5 | TRBV6-5 | NA | NA | CASSNRVGQPQHF | TGTGCCAGCAGCAACAGGGTCGGACAGCCCCAGCATTTT
TRBJ2-3 | TRBV29-1 | TRBD2 | NA | CSVAGLAGATDTQYF | TGCAGCGTTGCAGGGCTAGCGGGGGCCACAGATACGCAGTATTTT
TRBJ1-3 | TRBV28 | NA | once | CASVESSSGNTIYF | TGTGCCAGCGTTGAATCCAGCTCTGGAAACACCATATATTTT
TRBJ1-3 | TRBV7-2 | NA | NA | CASSLSRQGISGNTIYF | TGTGCCAGCAGCTTATCTCGCCAGGGGATTAGTGGAAACACCATATATTTT
TRBJ2-2 | TRBV20-1 | NA | NA | CSASSGNTGELFF | TGCAGTGCTAGTTCAGGAAACACCGGGGAGCTGTTTTTT
TRBJ1-3 | TRBV18 | TRBD1 | NA | CASSPGDRGNTIYF | TGTGCCAGCTCACCCGGGGACAGGGGAAACACCATATATTTT
TRBJ1-6 | TRBV6-5 | NA | once | CASSQDYNSPLHF | TGTGCCAGCAGTCAGGACTATAATTCACCCCTCCACTTT
TRBJ1-1 | TRBV6-6 | NA | NA | CASRNGGGHTEAFF | TGTGCCAGCAGGAACGGGGGGGGGCACACTGAAGCTTTCTTT
TRBJ2-6 | TRBV5-4 | TRBD2 | NA | CASSTGLAGPGSGANVLTF | TGTGCCAGCAGCACTGGACTAGCGGGACCCGGCTCTGGGGCCAACGTCCTGACTTTC
TRBJ1-1 | TRBV9 | TRBD1 | NA | CASSPRTGGLNTEAFF | TGTGCCAGCAGCCCGAGGACAGGGGGCTTGAACACTGAAGCTTTCTTT
TRBJ1-5 | TRBV6-5 | TRBD1 | NA | CASRLTGDQPQHF | TGTGCCAGCAGACTAACAGGGGATCAGCCCCAGCATTTT
TRBJ1-2 | TRBV6-5 | NA | NA | CASSQNTGTAFGYTF | TGTGCCAGCAGCCAAAATACCGGGACGGCGTTTGGCTACACCTTC
TRBJ1-6 | TRBV19 | NA | once | CASSISTQGQEALHF | TGTGCCAGTAGTATTTCTACCCAGGGTCAGGAGGCCCTCCACTTT
TRBJ2-7 | TRBV2 | NA | once | CASTPRLGVLDEQYF | TGTGCCAGCACCCCCCGGTTGGGGGTCCTCGACGAGCAGTACTTC
TRBJ2-3 | TRBV7-2 | NA | NA | CASSLIMRVGEQYF | TGTGCCAGCAGCTTAATTATGCGAGTAGGAGAGCAGTATTTT
TRBJ2-5 | TRBV6-2/TRBV6-3 | NA | once | CASSYGSQETQYF | TGTGCCAGCAGTTACGGGTCTCAAGAGACCCAGTACTTC
TRBJ1-1 | TRBV3-1/TRBV3-2 | NA | NA | CASSSRGALNTEAFF | TGTGCCAGCAGCTCCCGGGGAGCGCTGAACACTGAAGCTTTCTTT
TRBJ1-2 | TRBV5-1 | TRBD1 | NA | CASSTPNGTGSDVDYGYTF | TGCGCCAGCAGCACGCCGAACGGGACAGGGTCCGACGTGGACTATGGCTACACCTTC
TRBJ2-7 | TRBV5-6 | TRBD1 | NA | CASIGTGGDYEQYF | TGTGCCAGCATCGGGACAGGTGGCGACTACGAGCAGTACTTC
TRBJ1-4 | TRBV5-1 | NA | few | CASSLGRGRGEKLFF | TGCGCCAGCAGCTTGGGCCGGGGCCGGGGAGAAAAACTGTTTTTT
TRBJ1-6 | TRBV3-1/TRBV3-2 | NA | NA | CASSQGVVSPLHF | TGTGCCAGCAGCCAAGGGGTGGTTTCACCCCTCCACTTT
TRBJ1-3 | TRBV7-8 | NA | NA | CASSLAPAAGNTIYF | TGTGCCAGCAGCTTAGCGCCGGCAGCTGGAAACACCATATATTTT
TRBJ2-3 | TRBV6-6 | TRBD1 | NA | CASSYRDRGSTDTQYF | TGTGCCAGCAGTTACCGGGACAGGGGAAGCACAGATACGCAGTATTTT
TRBJ1-2 | TRBV12-5 | TRBD1 | NA | CASGQQGNYGYTF | TGTGCTAGTGGTCAACAGGGGAACTATGGCTACACCTTC
TRBJ2-7 | TRBV25-1 | NA | once | CASSEYGWYEGTTYEQYF | TGTGCCAGCAGTGAATATGGATGGTATGAGGGGACCACCTACGAGCAGTACTTC
TRBJ2-6 | TRBV13 | NA | NA | CASSVDHPGANVLTF | TGTGCCAGCAGCGTAGATCACCCTGGGGCCAACGTCCTGACTTTC
TRBJ1-4 | TRBV7-6 | NA | NA | CASSLGGGPNEKLFF | TGTGCCAGCAGCTTAGGAGGGGGACCTAATGAAAAACTGTTTTTT
TRBJ2-7 | TRBV5-1 | TRBD2 | NA | CASSLVLAGGGEQYF | TGCGCCAGCAGCTTGGTACTAGCGGGGGGTGGCGAGCAGTACTTC
TRBJ2-7 | TRBV28 | TRBD2 | NA | CASSLIGASGRLEQYF | TGTGCCAGCAGTTTAATAGGTGCTAGCGGGAGACTCGAGCAGTACTTC
TRBJ1-2 | TRBV5-1 | TRBD1 | NA | CASSFQQGVMSLYGYTF | TGCGCCAGCAGCTTTCAGCAGGGGGTTATGTCTCTCTATGGCTACACCTTC
TRBJ1-2 | TRBV3-1/TRBV3-2 | NA | once | CASSHRRGTYNYGYTF | TGTGCCAGCAGCCACCGGAGGGGGACGTATAACTATGGCTACACCTTC
TRBJ1-2 | TRBV6-5 | NA | NA | CASRQGAEGGYTF | TGTGCCAGCAGGCAAGGCGCCGAGGGGGGCTACACCTTC
TRBJ2-3 | TRBV7-3 | NA | NA | CASSGRGSDTQYF | TGTGCCAGCAGCGGAAGGGGTTCCGATACGCAGTATTTT
TRBJ1-5 | TRBV20-1 | NA | NA | CSASTGADQPQHF | TGCAGTGCTAGTACGGGGGCGGATCAGCCCCAGCATTTT
TRBJ2-7 | TRBV10-3 | NA | NA | CAISALVSSYEQYF | TGTGCCATCAGTGCTCTCGTCAGCTCCTACGAGCAGTACTTC
TRBJ1-2 | TRBV19 | NA | NA | CASSKVGGASGGYTF | TGTGCCAGTAGTAAGGTTGGGGGAGCTTCCGGAGGCTACACCTTC
TRBJ1-1 | TRBV7-9 | TRBD1 | NA | CASSLGDRRTEAFF | TGTGCCAGCAGCTTAGGGGACAGGCGCACTGAAGCTTTCTTT
TRBJ1-3 | TRBV7-2 | NA | NA | CASSLAGSGNTIYF | TGTGCCAGCAGCTTAGCAGGGTCTGGAAACACCATATATTTT
TRBJ2-6 | TRBV2 | TRBD1 | NA | CASTSQGKLSGANVLTF | TGTGCCAGCACCTCACAGGGGAAACTATCTGGGGCCAACGTCCTGACTTTC
TRBJ2-7 | TRBV5-1 | TRBD1 | NA | CASSLGTGTSYEQYF | TGCGCCAGCAGCTTGGGGACAGGGACATCCTACGAGCAGTACTTC
TRBJ2-2 | TRBV11-2 | NA | once | CASSLEGFHTGELFF | TGTGCCAGCAGCTTAGAAGGCTTCCACACCGGGGAGCTGTTTTTT
TRBJ2-7 | TRBV5-6 | NA | NA | CASSAEYYEQYF | TGTGCCAGCAGCGCCGAGTACTACGAGCAGTACTTC
TRBJ1-6 | TRBV5-1 | NA | NA | CASSSTALGSPLHF | TGCGCCAGCAGCTCGACGGCCCTTGGTTCACCCCTCCACTTT
TRBJ2-7 | TRBV29-1 | NA | NA | CSVEDRGKTYEQYF | TGCAGCGTTGAAGACAGGGGCAAGACCTACGAGCAGTACTTC